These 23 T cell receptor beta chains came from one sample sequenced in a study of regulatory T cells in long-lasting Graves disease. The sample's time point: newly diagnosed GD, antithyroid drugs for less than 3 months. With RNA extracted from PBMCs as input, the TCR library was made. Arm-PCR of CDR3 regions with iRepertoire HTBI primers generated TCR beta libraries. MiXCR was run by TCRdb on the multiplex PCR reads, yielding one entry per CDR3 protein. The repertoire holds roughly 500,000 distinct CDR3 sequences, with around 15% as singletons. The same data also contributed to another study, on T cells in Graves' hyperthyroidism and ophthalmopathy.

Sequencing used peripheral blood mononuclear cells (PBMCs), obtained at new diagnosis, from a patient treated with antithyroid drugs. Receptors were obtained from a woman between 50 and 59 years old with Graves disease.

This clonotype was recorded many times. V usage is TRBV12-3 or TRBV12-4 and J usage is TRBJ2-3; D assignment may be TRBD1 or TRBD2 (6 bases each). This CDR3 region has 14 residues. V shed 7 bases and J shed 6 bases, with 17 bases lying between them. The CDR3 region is CASITGLTGDTQYF. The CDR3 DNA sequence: TGTGCCAGCATTACGGGACTCACAGGGGATACGCAGTATTTT.

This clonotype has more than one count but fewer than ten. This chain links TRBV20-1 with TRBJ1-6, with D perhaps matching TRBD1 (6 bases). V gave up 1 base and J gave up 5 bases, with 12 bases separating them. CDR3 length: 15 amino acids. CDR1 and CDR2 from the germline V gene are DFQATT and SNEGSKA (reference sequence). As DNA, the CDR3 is TGCAGTGCTAGAGGGGAACGACAGGATAATTCACCCCTCCACTTT. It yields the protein CSARGERQDNSPLHF.

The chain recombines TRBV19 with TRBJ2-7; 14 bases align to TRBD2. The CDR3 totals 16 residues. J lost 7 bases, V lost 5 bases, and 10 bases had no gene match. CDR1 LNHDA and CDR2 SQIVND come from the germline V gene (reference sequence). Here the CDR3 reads CASSPRLAGGPEEQYF. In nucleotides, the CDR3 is TGTGCCAGTAGTCCCCGACTAGCGGGAGGGCCGGAGGAGCAGTACTTC.

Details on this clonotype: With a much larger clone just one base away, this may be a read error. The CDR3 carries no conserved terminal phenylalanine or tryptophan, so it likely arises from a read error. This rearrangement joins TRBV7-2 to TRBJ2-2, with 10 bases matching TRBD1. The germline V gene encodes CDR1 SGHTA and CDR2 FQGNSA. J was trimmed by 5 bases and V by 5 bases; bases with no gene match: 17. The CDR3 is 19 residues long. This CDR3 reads CASSPYRILGQGGTGELFL. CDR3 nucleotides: TGTGCCAGCAGCCCCTACCGGATACTCGGACAGGGGGGGACCGGGGAGCTGTTTTTG.

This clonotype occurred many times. CDR3 protein: CASSSRGEQETQYF. CDR3 in DNA: TGCGCCAGCAGCTCTAGAGGGGAACAAGAGACCCAGTACTTC. V and J are TRBV5-1 and TRBJ2-5, with D perhaps assigned TRBD1 or TRBD2 (5 bases each). Trimming pared 3 bases from V and 2 bases from J, leaving 11 bases between. The CDR3 contains 14 residues. CDR1 is SGHRS and CDR2 is YFSETQ in the germline V gene.

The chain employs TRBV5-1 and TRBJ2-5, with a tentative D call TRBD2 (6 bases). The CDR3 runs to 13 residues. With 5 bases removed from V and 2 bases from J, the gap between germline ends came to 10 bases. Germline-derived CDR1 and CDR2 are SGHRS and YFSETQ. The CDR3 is CASRQGTQETQYF. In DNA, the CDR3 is TGCGCCAGCAGGCAAGGGACTCAAGAGACCCAGTACTTC.

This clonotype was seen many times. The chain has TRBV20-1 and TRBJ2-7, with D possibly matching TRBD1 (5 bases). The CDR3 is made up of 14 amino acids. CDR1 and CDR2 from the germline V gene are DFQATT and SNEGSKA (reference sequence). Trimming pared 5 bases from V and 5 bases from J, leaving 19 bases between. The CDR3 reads CSAQWGSGVHEQYF. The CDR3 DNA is TGCAGTGCTCAATGGGGCTCGGGTGTCCACGAGCAGTACTTC.

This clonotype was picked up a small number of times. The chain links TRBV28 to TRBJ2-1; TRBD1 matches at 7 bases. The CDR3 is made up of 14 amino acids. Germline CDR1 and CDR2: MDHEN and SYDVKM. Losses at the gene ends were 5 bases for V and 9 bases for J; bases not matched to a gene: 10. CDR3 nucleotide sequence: TGTGCCAGCAGTCCACAGGGGTATAGGGCTGAGCAGTTCTTC. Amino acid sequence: CASSPQGYRAEQFF.

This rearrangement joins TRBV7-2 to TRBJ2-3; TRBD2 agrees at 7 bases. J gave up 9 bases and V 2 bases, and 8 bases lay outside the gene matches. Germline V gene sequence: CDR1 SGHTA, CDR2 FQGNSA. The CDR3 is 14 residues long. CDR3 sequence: CASSLSGGGSTQYF. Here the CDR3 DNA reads TGTGCCAGCAGCTTAAGCGGCGGGGGATCAACGCAGTATTTT.

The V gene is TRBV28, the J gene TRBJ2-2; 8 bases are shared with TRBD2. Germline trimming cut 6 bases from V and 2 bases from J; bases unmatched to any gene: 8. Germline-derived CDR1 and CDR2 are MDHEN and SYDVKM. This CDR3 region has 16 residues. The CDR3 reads CASSWTSSQNTGELFF. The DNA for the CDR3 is TGTGCCAGCAGCTGGACTAGCTCTCAAAACACCGGGGAGCTGTTTTTT.

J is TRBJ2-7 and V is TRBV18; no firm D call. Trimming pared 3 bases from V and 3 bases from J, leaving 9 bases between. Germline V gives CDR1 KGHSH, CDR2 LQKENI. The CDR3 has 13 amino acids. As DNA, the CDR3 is TGTGCCAGCTCACCCGGGCCCCGCTACGAGCAGTACTTC. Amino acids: CASSPGPRYEQYF.

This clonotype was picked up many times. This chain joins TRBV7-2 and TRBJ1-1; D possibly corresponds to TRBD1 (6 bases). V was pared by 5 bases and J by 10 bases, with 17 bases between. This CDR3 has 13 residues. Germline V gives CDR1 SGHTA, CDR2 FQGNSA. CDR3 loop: CASSPGTRNLAFF. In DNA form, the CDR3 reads TGTGCCAGCAGCCCCGGGACAAGAAATTTAGCTTTCTTT.

Here the CDR3 reads CASSHSRGTGGTDTQYF. CDR3 DNA: TGTGCCAGCAGCCACTCACGAGGGACAGGGGGCACAGATACGCAGTATTTT. The rearrangement uses TRBV4-2 and TRBJ2-3; 10 bases are shared with TRBD1. The CDR3 is 17 residues long. The V gene end was trimmed by 3 bases and the J gene end by 1 base; junction bases not matched to a gene: 7. The germline V gene encodes CDR1 LGHNA and CDR2 YNFKEQ.

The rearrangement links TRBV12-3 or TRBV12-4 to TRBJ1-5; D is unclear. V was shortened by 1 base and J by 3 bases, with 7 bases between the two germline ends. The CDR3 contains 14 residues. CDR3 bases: TGTGCCAGCAGTTTAGAGACTGACAATCAGCCCCAGCATTTT. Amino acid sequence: CASSLETDNQPQHF.

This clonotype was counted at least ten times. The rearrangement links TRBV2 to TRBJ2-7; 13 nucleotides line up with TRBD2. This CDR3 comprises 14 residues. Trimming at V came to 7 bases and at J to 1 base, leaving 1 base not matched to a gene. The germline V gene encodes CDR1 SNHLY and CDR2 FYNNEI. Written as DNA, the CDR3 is TGTGCCAGCACGGGACTAGCGGGGTCCTACGAGCAGTACTTC. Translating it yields CASTGLAGSYEQYF.

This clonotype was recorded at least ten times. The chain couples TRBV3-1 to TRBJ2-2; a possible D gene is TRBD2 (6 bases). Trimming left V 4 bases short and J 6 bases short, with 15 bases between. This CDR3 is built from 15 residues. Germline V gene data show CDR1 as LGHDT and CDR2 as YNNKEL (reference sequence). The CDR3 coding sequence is TGTGCCAGCAGCCGTGCCGGGACTTCGGCCGGGGAGCTGTTTTTT. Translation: CASSRAGTSAGELFF.

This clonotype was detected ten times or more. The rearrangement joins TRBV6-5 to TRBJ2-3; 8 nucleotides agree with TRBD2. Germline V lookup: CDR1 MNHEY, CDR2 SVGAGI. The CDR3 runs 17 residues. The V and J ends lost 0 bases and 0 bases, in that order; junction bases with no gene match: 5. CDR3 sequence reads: CASSYSAVAGSTDTQYF. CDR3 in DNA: TGTGCCAGCAGTTACTCCGCGGTAGCGGGAAGCACAGATACGCAGTATTTT.

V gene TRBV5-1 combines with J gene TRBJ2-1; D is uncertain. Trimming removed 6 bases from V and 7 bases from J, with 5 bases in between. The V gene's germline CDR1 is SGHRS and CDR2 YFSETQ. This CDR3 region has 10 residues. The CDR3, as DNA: TGCGCCAGCAAAGGGAATGAGCAGTTCTTC. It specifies CASKGNEQFF.

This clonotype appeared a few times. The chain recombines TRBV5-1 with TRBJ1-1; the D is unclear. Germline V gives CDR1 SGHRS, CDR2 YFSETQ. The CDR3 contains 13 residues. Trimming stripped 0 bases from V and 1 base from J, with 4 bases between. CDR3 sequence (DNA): TGCGCCAGCAGCTTGGCAGCGAACACTGAAGCTTTCTTT. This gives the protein CASSLAANTEAFF.

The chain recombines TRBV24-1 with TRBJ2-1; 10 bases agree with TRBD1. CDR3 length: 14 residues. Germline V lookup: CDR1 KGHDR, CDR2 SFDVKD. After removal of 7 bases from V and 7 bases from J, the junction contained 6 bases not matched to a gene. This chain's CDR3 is CATSPGQGWNEQFF. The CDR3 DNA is TGTGCCACCAGCCCGGGACAGGGGTGGAATGAGCAGTTCTTC.

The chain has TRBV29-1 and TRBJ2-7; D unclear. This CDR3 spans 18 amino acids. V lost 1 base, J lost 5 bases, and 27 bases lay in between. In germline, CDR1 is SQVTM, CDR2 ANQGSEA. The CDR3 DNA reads TGCAGCGTTGAAGTAAAGGTCCGGTGGCAGGTTGGCCGCCACGAGCAGTACTTC. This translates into CSVEVKVRWQVGRHEQYF.

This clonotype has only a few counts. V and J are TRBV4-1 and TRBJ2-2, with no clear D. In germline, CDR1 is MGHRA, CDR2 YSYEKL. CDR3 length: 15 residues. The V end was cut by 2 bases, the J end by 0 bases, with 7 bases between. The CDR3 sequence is CASSQSPTNTGELFF. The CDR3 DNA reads TGCGCCAGCAGCCAAAGCCCAACGAACACCGGGGAGCTGTTTTTT.

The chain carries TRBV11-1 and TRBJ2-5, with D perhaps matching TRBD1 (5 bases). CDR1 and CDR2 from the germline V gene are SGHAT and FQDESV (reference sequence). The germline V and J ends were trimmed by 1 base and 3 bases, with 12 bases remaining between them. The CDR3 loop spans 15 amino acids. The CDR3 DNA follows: TGTGCCAGCAGCTTAGTCCAGGGCAGGGAAGAGACCCAGTACTTC. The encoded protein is CASSLVQGREETQYF.